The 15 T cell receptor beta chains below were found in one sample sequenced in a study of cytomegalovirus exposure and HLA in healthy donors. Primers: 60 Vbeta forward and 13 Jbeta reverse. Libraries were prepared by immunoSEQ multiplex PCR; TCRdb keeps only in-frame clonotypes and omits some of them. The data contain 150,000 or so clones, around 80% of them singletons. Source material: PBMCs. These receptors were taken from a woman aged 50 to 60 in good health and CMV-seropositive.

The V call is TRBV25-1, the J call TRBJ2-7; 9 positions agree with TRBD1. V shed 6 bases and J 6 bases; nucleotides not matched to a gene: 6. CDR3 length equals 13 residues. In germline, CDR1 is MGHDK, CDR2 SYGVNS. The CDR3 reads CASRLQGAGEQYF. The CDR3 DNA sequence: TGTGCCAGCAGACTACAGGGGGCGGGCGAGCAGTACTTC.

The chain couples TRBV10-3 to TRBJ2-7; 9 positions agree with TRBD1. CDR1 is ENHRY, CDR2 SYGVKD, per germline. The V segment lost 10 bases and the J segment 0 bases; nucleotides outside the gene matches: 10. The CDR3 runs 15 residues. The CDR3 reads CATKATGGSSYEQYF. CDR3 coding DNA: TGTGCCACTAAGGCGACAGGGGGGAGCTCCTACGAGCAGTACTTC.

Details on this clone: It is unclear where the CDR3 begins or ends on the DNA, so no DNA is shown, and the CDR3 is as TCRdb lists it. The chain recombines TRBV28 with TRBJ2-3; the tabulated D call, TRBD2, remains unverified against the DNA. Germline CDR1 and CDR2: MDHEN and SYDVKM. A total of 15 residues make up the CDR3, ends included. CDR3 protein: CASILENGRTDTQYF.

CDR3 in amino acids: CASSRGDREYTDTQYF. The DNA of the CDR3 is TGTGCCAGTAGTAGAGGGGACAGGGAGTACACAGATACGCAGTATTTT. The V gene is TRBV19, the J gene TRBJ2-3; 9 bases map to TRBD1. CDR1 is LNHDA, CDR2 SQIVND, per germline (reference sequence). V was clipped by 4 bases and J by 2 bases; unmatched bases: 7. The CDR3 has 16 amino acids.

CDR3 in DNA: TGTGCCAGTAGTTTCCTGCCGGGGAATGAGCAGTTCTTC. Translated, it gives CASSFLPGNEQFF. The gene calls are TRBV19 and TRBJ2-1; the D gene is possibly TRBD2 (5 bases). CDR3 length equals 13 residues. CDR1 and CDR2 (germline): LNHDA, SQIVND (reference sequence). Trimming pared 5 bases from V and 7 bases from J, leaving 12 bases between.

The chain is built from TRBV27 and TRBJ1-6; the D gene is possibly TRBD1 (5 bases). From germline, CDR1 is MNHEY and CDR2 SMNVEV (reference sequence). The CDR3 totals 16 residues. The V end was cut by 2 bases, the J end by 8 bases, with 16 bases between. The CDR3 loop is CASSLLRAIRDSPLHF. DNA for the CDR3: TGTGCCAGCAGTTTACTCAGGGCTATAAGGGATTCACCCCTCCACTTT.

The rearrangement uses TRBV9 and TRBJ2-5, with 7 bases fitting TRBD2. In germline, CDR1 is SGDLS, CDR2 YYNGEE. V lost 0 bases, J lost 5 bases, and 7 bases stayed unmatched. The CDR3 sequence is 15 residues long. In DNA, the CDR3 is TGTGCCAGCAGCGTAGGCGGGAGAAACCCTGAGACCCAGTACTTC. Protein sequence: CASSVGGRNPETQYF.

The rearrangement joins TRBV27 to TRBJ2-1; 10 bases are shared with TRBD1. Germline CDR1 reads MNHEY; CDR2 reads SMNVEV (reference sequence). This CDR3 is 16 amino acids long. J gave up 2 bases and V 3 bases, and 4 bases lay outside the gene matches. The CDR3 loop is CASSFTGQGAYNEQFF. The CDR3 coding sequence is TGTGCCAGCAGTTTCACCGGACAGGGGGCCTACAATGAGCAGTTCTTC.

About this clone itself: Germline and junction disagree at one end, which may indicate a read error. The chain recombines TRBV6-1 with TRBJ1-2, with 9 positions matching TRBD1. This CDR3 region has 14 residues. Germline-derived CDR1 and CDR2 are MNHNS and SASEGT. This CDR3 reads CASSQADRGAGYTF. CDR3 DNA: TGTGCCAGCAGTCAAGCGGACAGGGGAGCTGGCTACACCTTC.

The CDR3 reads CSVAFQGGANVLTF. In DNA form, the CDR3 reads TGCAGCGTTGCGTTTCAGGGTGGGGCCAACGTCCTGACTTTC. The chain is built from TRBV29-1 and TRBJ2-6; weak D call: TRBD1 (5 bases). The CDR3 loop spans 14 amino acids. V lost 4 bases and J lost 3, with 10 bases in between. Germline V gives CDR1 SQVTM, CDR2 ANQGSEA.

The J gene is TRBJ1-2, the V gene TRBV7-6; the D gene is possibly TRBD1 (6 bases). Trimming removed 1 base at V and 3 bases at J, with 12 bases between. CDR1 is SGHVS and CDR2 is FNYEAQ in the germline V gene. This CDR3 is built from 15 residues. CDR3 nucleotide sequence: TGTGCCAGCAGCTTAGATGGCAGGGGAGACTATGGCTACACCTTC. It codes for CASSLDGRGDYGYTF.

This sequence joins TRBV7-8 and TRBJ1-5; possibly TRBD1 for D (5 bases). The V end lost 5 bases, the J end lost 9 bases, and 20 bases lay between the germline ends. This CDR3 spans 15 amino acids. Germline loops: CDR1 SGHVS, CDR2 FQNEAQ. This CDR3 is CASSINQGNLWPQHF. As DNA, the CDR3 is TGTGCCAGCAGCATCAATCAGGGAAACCTTTGGCCCCAGCATTTT.

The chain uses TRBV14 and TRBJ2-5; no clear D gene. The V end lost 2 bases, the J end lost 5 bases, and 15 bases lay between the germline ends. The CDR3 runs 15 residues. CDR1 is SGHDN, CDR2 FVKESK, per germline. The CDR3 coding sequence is TGTGCCAGCAGCCAATTTAACAGTTTGAGTGAGACCCAGTACTTC. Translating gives CASSQFNSLSETQYF. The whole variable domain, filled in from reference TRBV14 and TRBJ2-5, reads EAGVTQFPSHSVIEKGQTVTLRCDPISGHDNLYWYRRVMGKEIKFLLHFVKESKQDESGMPNNRFLAERTGGTYSTLKVQPAELEDSGVYFCASSQFNSLSETQYFGPGTRLLVL.

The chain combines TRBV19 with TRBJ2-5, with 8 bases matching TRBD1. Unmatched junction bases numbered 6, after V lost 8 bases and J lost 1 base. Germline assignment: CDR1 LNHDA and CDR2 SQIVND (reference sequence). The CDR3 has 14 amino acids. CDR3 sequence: CASDQGAGQETQYF. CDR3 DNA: TGTGCCAGTGATCAGGGGGCGGGCCAAGAGACCCAGTACTTC. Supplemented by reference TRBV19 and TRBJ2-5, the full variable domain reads DGGITQSPKYLFRKEGQNVTLSCEQNLNHDAMYWYRQDPGQGLRLIYYSQIVNDFQKGDIAEGYSVSREKKESFPLTVTSAQKNPTAFYLCASDQGAGQETQYFGPGTRLLVL.

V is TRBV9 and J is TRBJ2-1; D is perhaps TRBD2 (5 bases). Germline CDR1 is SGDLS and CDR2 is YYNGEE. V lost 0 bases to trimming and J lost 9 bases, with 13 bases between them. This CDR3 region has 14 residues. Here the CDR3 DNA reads TGTGCCAGCAGCGTAGCTACGAGGGAGTTTGAGCAGTTCTTC. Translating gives CASSVATREFEQFF.